The sample holds a few counts of the clone carrying this TCR beta chain. V gave up 5 bases and J gave up 7 bases, with 14 bases separating them. The CDR3 is made up of 13 amino acids. Germline V gene data show CDR1 as SEHNR and CDR2 as FQNEAQ (reference sequence). Using its own MiXCR run on the 5' RACE reads, TCRdb lists one record per CDR3 protein. The sample contains roughly 1.6 million distinct CDR3 sequences, less than 35% of which appear only once. These data are taken from a study of identical twins. The gene calls are TRBV7-9 and TRBJ1-2, with D perhaps TRBD1 (6 bases). The source is a newborn girl in good health. Sequencing was performed on cord blood. CDR3 sequence: CASSRTEIGGYTF. The CDR3 nucleotides are TGTGCCAGCAGCCGGACAGAGATAGGTGGCTACACCTTC.